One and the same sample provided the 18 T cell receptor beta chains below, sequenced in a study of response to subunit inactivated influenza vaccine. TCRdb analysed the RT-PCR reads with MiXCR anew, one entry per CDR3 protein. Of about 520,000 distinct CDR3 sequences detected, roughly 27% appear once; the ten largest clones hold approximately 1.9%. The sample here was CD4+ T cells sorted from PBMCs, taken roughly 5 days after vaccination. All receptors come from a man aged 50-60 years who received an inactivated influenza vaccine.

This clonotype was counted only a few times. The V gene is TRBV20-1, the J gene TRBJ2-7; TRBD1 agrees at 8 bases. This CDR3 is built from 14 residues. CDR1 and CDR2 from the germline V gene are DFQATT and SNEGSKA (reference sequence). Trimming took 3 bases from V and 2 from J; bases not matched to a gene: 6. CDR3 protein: CSARWGQEAYEQYF. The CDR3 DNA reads TGCAGTGCTAGGTGGGGACAGGAGGCCTACGAGCAGTACTTC.

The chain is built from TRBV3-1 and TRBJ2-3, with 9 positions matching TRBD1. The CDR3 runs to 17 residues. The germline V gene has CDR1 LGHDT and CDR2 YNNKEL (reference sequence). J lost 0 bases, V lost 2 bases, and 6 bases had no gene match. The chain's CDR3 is CASSQPGQGSSTDTQYF. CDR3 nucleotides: TGTGCCAGCAGCCAACCCGGACAGGGGAGTAGCACAGATACGCAGTATTTT.

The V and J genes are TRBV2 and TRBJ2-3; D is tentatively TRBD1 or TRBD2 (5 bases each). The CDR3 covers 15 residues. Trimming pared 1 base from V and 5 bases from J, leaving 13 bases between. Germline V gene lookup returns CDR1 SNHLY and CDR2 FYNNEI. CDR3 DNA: TGTGCCAGCAGTGAAGAAGGGACGGAAGGAGATACGCAGTATTTT. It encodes CASSEEGTEGDTQYF. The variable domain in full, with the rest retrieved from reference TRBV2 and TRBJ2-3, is EPEVTQTPSHQVTQMGQEVILRCVPISNHLYFYWYRQILGQKVEFLVSFYNNEISEKSEIFDDQFSVERPDGSNFTLKIRSTKLEDSAMYFCASSEEGTEGDTQYFGPGTRLTVL.

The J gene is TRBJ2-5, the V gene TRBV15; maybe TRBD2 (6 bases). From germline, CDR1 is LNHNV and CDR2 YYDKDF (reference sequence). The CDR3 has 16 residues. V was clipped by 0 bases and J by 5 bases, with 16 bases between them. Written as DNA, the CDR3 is TGTGCCACCAGCAGAGATTTGGGGACTTCATTGGAGACCCAGTACTTC. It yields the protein CATSRDLGTSLETQYF. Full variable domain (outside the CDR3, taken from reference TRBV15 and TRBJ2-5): DAMVIQNPRYQVTQFGKPVTLSCSQTLNHNVMYWYQQKSSQAPKLLFHYYDKDFNNEADTPDNFQSRRPNTSFCFLDIRSPGLGDTAMYLCATSRDLGTSLETQYFGPGTRLLVL.

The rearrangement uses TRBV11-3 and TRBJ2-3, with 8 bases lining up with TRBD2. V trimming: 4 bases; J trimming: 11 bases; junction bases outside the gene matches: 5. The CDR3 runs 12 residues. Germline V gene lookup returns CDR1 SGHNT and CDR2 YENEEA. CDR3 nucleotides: TGTGCCAGCAGCTCCAGCGGGGGAGGGCAGTATTTT. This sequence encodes CASSSSGGGQYF.

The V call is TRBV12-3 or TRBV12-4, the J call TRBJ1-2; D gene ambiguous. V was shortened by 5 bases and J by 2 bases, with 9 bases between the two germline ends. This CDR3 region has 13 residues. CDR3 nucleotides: TGTGCCAGCAGTCTTTGGCGGAACTATGGCTACACCTTC. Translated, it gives CASSLWRNYGYTF.

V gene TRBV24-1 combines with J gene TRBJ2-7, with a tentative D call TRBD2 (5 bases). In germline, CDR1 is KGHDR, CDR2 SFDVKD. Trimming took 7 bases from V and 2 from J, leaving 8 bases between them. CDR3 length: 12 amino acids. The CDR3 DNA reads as TGTGCCACCAGGGGCGGGCCCTACGAGCAGTACTTC. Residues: CATRGGPYEQYF.

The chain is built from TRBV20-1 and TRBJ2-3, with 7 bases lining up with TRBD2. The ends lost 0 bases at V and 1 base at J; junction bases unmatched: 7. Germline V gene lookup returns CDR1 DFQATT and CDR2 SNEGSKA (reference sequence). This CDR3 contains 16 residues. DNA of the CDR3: TGCAGTGCTAGAGATTTTTCAGCGGGACGCACAGATACGCAGTATTTT. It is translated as CSARDFSAGRTDTQYF.

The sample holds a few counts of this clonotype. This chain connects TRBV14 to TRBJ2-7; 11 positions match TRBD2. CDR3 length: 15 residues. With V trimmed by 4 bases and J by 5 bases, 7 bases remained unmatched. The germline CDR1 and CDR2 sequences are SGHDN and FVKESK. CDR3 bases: TGTGCCAGCAGCCGACCTAGCGGGAGGATCCACGAGCAGTACTTC. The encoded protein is CASSRPSGRIHEQYF.

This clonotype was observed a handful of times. The CDR3, as DNA: TGCGCCAGCAGCCCCGGACAGGGGGGAGCCTACGAGCAGTACTTC. Translation gives CASSPGQGGAYEQYF. The chain uses TRBV5-1 and TRBJ2-7, with 10 bases lining up with TRBD1. V was clipped by 4 bases and J by 2 bases; unmatched bases: 6. The CDR3 runs to 15 residues. Per the germline V gene, CDR1 is SGHRS and CDR2 is YFSETQ.

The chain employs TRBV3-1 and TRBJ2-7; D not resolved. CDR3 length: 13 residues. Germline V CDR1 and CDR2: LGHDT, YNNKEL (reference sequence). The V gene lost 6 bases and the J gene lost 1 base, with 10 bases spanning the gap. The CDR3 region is CASSRGLSYEQYF. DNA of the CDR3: TGTGCCAGCAGTCGAGGTTTATCCTACGAGCAGTACTTC.

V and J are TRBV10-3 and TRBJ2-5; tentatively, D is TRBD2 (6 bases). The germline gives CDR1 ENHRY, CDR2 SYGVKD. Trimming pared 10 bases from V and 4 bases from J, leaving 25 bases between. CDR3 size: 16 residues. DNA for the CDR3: TGTGCCACCTCGAAAGGTGGGGGGTCCACCTCAGAGACCCAGTACTTC. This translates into CATSKGGGSTSETQYF.

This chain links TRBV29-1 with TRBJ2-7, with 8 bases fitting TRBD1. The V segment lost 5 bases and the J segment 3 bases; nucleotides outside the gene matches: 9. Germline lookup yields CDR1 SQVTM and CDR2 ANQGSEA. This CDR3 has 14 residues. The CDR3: CSVSRQGTIYEQYF. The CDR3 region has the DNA TGCAGCGTTTCCAGACAGGGGACGATCTACGAGCAGTACTTC.

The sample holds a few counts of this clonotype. The DNA of the CDR3 is TGTGCCAGCACCCTATCGGGGGGCCGGGAGACCCAGTACTTC. Its translation is CASTLSGGRETQYF. The chain uses TRBV11-2 and TRBJ2-5, with TRBD2 as a possible D gene (7 bases). Germline V gene data show CDR1 as SGHAT and CDR2 as FQNNGV. V lost 7 bases, J lost 5 bases, and 17 bases lay in between. This CDR3 has 14 residues. The entire variable domain, with the rest obtained from reference TRBV11-2 and TRBJ2-5, is as follows: EAGVAQSPRYKIIEKRQSVAFWCNPISGHATLYWYQQILGQGPKLLIQFQNNGVVDDSQLPKDRFSAERLKGVDSTLKIQPAKLEDSAVYLCASTLSGGRETQYFGPGTRLLVL.

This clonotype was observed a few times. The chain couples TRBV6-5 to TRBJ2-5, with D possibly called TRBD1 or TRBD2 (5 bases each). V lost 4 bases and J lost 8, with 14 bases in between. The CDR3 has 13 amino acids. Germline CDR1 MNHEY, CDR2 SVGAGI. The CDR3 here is CASSSPGRQTQYF. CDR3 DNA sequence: TGTGCCAGCAGTTCCCCGGGACGGCAAACCCAGTACTTC.

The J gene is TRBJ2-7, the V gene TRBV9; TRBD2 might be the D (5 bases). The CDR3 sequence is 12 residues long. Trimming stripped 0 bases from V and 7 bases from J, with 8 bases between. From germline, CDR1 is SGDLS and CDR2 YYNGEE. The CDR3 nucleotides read TGTGCCAGCAGCGTAGCTAGGAGGGAGCAGTACTTC. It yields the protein CASSVARREQYF.

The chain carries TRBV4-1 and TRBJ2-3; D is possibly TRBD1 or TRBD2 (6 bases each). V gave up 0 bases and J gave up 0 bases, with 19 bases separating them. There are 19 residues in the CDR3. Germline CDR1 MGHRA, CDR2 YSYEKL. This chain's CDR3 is CASSQDRGVPTISTDTQYF. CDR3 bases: TGCGCCAGCAGCCAAGATAGGGGGGTACCTACCATTAGCACAGATACGCAGTATTTT.

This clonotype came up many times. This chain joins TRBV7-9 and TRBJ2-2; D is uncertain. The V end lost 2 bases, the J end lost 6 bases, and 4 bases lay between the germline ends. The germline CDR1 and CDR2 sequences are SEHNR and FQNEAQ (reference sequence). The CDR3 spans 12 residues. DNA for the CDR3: TGTGCCAGCAGCTTAAGGGCCGGGGAGCTGTTTTTT. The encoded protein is CASSLRAGELFF.